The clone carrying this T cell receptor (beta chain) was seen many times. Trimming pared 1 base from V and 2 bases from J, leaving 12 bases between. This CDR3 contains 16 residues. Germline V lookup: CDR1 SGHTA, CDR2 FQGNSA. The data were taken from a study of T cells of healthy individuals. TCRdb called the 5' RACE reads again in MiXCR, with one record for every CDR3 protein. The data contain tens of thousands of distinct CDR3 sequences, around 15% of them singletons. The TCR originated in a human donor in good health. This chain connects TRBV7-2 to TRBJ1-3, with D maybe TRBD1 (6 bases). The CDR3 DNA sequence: TGTGCCAGCAGCTTAGATCTGGGGGCGGCTGGAAACACCATATATTTT. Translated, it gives CASSLDLGAAGNTIYF.